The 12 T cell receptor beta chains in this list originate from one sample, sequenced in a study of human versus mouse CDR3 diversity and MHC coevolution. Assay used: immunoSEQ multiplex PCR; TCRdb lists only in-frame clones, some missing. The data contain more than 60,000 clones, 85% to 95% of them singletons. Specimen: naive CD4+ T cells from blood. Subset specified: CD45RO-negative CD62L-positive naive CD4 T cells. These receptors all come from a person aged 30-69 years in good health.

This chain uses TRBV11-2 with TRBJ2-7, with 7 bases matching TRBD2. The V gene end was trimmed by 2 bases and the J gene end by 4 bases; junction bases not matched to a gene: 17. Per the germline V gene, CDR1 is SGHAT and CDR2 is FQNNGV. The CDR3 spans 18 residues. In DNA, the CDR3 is TGTGCCAGCAGCTTAACACACGCCACGGGACTAAAGATATACGAGCAGTACTTC. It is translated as CASSLTHATGLKIYEQYF.

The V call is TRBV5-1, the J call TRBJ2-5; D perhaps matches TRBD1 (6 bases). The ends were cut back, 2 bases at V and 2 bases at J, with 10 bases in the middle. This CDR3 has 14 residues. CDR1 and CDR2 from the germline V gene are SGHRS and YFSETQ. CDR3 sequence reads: CASSFTGLQETQYF. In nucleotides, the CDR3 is TGCGCCAGCAGCTTCACAGGGTTACAAGAGACCCAGTACTTC.

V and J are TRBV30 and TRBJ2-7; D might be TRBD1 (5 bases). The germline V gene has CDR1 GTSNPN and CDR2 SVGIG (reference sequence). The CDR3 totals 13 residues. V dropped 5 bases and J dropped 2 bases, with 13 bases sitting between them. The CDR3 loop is CAWGVGLPYEQYF. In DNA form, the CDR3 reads TGTGCCTGGGGCGTGGGGCTACCCTACGAGCAGTACTTC.

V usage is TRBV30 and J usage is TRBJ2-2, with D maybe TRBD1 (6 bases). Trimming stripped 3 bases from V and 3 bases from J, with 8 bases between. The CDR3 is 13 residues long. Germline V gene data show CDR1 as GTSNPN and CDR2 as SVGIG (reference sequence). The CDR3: CAWSRQDTGELFF. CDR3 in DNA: TGTGCCTGGAGCCGACAGGACACCGGGGAGCTGTTTTTT.

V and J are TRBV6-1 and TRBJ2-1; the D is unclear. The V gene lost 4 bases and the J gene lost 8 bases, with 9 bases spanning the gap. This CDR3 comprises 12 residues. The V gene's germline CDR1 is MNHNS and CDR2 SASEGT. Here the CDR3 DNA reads TGTGCCAGCAGTGTTATCCGGGATGAGCAGTTCTTC. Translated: CASSVIRDEQFF.

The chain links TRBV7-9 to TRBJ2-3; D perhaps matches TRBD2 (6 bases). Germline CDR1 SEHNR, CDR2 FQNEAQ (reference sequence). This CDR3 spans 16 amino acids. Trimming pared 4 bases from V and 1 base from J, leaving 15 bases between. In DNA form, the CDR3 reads TGTGCCAGCAGCTCCCCGGACGGGGGTGGCACAGATACGCAGTATTTT. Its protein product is CASSSPDGGGTDTQYF.

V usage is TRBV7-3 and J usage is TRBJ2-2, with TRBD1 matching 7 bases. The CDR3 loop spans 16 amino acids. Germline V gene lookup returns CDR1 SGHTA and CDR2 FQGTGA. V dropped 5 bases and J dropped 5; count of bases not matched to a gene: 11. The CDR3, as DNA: TGTGCCAGCAGCCCGCGGACAGGTTTCAATACCGGGGAGCTGTTTTTT. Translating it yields CASSPRTGFNTGELFF.

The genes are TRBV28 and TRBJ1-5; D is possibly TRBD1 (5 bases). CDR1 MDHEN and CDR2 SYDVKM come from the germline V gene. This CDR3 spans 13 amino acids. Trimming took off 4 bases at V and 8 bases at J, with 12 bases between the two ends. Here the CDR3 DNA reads TGTGCCAGCAGTTCCACCAGGGTCGAGCCCCAGCATTTT. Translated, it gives CASSSTRVEPQHF.

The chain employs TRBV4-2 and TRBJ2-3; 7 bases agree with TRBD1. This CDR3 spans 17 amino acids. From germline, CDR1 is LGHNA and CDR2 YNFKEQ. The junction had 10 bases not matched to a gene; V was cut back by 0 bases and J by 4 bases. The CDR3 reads CASSQDYRGSFADTQYF. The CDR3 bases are TGTGCCAGCAGCCAAGATTACAGGGGCAGTTTTGCAGATACGCAGTATTTT.

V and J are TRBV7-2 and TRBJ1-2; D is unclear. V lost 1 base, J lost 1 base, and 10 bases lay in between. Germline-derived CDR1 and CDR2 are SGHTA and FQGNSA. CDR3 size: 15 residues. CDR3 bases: TGTGCCAGCAGCTTAGACGGGAACAATAACTATGGCTACACCTTC. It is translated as CASSLDGNNNYGYTF.

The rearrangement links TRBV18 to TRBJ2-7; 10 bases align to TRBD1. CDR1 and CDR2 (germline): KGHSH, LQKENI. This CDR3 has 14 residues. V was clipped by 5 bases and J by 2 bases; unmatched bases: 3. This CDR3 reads CASSSGQGAYEQYF. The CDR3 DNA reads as TGTGCCAGCTCATCTGGACAGGGGGCCTACGAGCAGTACTTC.

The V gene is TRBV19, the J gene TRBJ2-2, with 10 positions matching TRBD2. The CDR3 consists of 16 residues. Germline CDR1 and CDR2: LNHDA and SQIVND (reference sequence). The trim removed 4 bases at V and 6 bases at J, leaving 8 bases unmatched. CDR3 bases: TGTGCCAGTAGTACGGGACTAGCGTCTACTCCCGGGGAGCTGTTTTTT. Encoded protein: CASSTGLASTPGELFF.